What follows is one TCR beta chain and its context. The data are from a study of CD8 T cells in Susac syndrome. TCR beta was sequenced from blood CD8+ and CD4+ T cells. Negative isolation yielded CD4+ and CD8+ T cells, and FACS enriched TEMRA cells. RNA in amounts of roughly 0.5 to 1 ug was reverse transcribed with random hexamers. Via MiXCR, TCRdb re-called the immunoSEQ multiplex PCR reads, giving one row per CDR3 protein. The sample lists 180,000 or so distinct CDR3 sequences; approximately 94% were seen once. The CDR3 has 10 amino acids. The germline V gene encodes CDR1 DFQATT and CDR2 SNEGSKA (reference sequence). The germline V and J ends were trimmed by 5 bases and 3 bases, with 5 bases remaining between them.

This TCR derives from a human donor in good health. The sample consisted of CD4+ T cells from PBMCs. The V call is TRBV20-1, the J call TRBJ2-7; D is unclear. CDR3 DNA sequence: TGCAGTGCTCACCACTACGAGCAGTACTTC. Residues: CSAHHYEQYF.